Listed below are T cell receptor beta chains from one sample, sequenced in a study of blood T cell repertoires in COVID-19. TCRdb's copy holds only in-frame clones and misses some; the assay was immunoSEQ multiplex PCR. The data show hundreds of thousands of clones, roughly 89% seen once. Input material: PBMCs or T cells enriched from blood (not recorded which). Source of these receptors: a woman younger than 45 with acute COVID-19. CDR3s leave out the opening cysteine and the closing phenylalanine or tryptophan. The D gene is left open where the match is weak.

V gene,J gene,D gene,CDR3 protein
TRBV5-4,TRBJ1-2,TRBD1,ASSSDRVGYGYT
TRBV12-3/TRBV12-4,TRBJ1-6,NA,ASNPGGNSPLH
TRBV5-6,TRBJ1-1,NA,ASSLVQGLGTEAF
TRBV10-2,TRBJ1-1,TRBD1,ASRGGQGAEAF
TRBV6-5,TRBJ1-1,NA,ASSSPPGSTEAF
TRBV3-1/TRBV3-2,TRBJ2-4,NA,ASSQSDRGKNIQY
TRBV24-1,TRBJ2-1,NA,ATSDPNRDKGYNEQF
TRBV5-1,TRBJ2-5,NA,ASSLVTETQY
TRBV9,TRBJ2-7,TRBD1,ASSKTGDGYEQY
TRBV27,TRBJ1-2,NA,ASSRLGGGYT
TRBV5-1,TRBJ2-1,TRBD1,ASSSTRTGGGWQF
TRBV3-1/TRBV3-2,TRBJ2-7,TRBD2,ASSQVSGGAGEQY
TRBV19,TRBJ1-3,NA,ASSIGGNTIY
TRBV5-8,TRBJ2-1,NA,AAPPTTSSYNEQF
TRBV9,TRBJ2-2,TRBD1,ASSGGQGTGELF
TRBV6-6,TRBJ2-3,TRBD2,ASSRLALGGTDTQY
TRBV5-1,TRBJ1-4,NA,ASSLGRAGEKLF
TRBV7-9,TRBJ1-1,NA,ASSYREGTEAF
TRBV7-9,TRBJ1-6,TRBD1,ASSRGTAYNSPLH
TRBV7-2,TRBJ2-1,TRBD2,ASSLVPGGGTYNEQF
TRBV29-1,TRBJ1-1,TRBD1,SVAGTGGLAF
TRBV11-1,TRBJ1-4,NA,ASRQGANEKLF
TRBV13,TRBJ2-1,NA,ASSLSAWGDEQF
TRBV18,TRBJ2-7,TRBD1,ASSPSGGYEQY
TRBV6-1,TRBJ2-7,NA,ASSEDRTVTYEQY
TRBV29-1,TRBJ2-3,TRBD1,SVLGTGTGNTDTQY
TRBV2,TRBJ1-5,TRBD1,ASRGQGNQPQH
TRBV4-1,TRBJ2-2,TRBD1,ASSHRQGNTGELF
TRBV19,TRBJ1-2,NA,ASSDLPAGDYGYT